A selection of T cell receptor beta chains follows, all from one sample in a study of OX40 agonist ivuxolimab in advanced cancers. The assay was immunoSEQ multiplex PCR, and TCRdb's table has in-frame clones only and misses some. Of 70,000 to 85,000 clones listed, about 86% are singletons. Material: CD4+ or CD8+ T cells sorted from blood, obtained in a trial of the OX40 agonist ivuxolimab. These receptors were taken from an adult with an advanced solid tumor such as melanoma, head and neck, liver or kidney cancer. Both conserved end residues are part of each CDR3. Fields, in order: D gene, V gene, J gene, clone size, CDR3 protein, CDR3 DNA. The D gene is left open where the match is weak. Size is stated for part of the rows, as once, few or many counts, or as a class when the clone is expanded.

D: .; V: TRBV14; J: TRBJ1-1; size: .; CDR3: CASSQVGGFGTEAFF; DNA: TGTGCCAGCAGCCAAGTAGGAGGATTTGGCACTGAAGCTTTCTTT
D: .; V: TRBV19; J: TRBJ1-5; size: once; CDR3: CASSMTWTQPQHF; DNA: TGTGCCAGTAGTATGACGTGGACTCAGCCCCAGCATTTT
D: .; V: TRBV6-6; J: TRBJ2-7; size: .; CDR3: CASTEKGDEQYF; DNA: TGTGCCAGCACGGAAAAAGGGGACGAGCAGTACTTC
D: .; V: TRBV5-4; J: TRBJ1-1; size: .; CDR3: CASSLSGGGNTEAFF; DNA: TGTGCCAGCAGCCTATCGGGTGGGGGGAACACTGAAGCTTTCTTT
D: .; V: TRBV5-8; J: TRBJ2-7; size: .; CDR3: CASQRGPYEQYF; DNA: TGTGCCAGTCAGAGAGGACCCTACGAGCAGTACTTC
D: .; V: TRBV10-3; J: TRBJ1-1; size: .; CDR3: CAISEAGWTEAFF; DNA: TGTGCCATCAGTGAGGCAGGGTGGACTGAAGCTTTCTTT
D: .; V: TRBV4-3; J: TRBJ1-5; size: .; CDR3: CASSKDGGDQPQHF; DNA: TGCGCCAGCAGCAAAGACGGCGGTGATCAGCCCCAGCATTTT
D: TRBD2; V: TRBV28; J: TRBJ2-1; size: .; CDR3: CASSSVGLAGFNEQFF; DNA: TGTGCCAGCAGTTCAGTAGGACTAGCGGGATTCAATGAGCAGTTCTTC
D: .; V: TRBV6-1; J: TRBJ2-5; size: few; CDR3: CASSEMGLTGETQYF; DNA: TGTGCCAGCAGTGAAATGGGACTCACCGGGGAGACCCAGTACTTC
D: .; V: TRBV5-1; J: TRBJ2-3; size: .; CDR3: CASSPAGTDTQYF; DNA: TGCGCCAGCAGCCCCGCCGGGACAGATACGCAGTATTTT
D: TRBD1; V: TRBV27; J: TRBJ2-2; size: .; CDR3: CASSRLDRTTGELFF; DNA: TGTGCCAGCAGTCGCCTGGACAGGACCACCGGGGAGCTGTTTTTT
D: .; V: TRBV28; J: TRBJ1-5; size: .; CDR3: CASTWSNQPQHF; DNA: TGTGCCAGCACCTGGAGCAATCAGCCCCAGCATTTT
D: .; V: TRBV7-9; J: TRBJ1-2; size: .; CDR3: CASSALNGYTF; DNA: TGTGCCAGCAGCGCCCTCAATGGCTACACCTTC
D: TRBD1; V: TRBV7-8; J: TRBJ1-2; size: .; CDR3: CASSPRTGGESYGYTF; DNA: TGTGCCAGCAGCCCGAGGACAGGGGGCGAGAGCTATGGCTACACCTTC
D: TRBD1; V: TRBV18; J: TRBJ1-3; size: .; CDR3: CASSPRDRASSGNTIYF; DNA: TGTGCCAGCTCACCACGAGACAGGGCGAGCTCTGGAAACACCATATATTTT
D: .; V: TRBV11-1; J: TRBJ1-3; size: .; CDR3: CASSLSTLSGNTIYF; DNA: TGTGCCAGCAGCTTATCTACCCTCTCTGGAAACACCATATATTTT
D: TRBD2; V: TRBV11-3; J: TRBJ2-3; size: .; CDR3: CASSRTSGSPSTQYF; DNA: TGTGCCAGCAGCCGGACTAGCGGGAGCCCTTCGACACAGTATTTT
D: TRBD2; V: TRBV5-1; J: TRBJ2-7; size: .; CDR3: CASSLVATSGYEQYF; DNA: TGCGCCAGCAGCTTGGTAGCGACTAGCGGATACGAGCAGTACTTC
D: TRBD1; V: TRBV6-1; J: TRBJ2-5; size: .; CDR3: CATQTPGTGFKTQYF; DNA: TGTGCCACCCAAACCCCCGGGACAGGGTTTAAGACCCAGTACTTC
D: TRBD1; V: TRBV18; J: TRBJ2-1; size: once; CDR3: CASSQQGALYNEQFF; DNA: TGTGCCAGCTCCCAACAGGGGGCCCTCTACAATGAGCAGTTCTTC
D: .; V: TRBV6-6; J: TRBJ1-2; size: once; CDR3: CASVIRQGNYGYTF; DNA: TGTGCCAGCGTAATTCGCCAGGGGAACTATGGCTACACCTTC
D: .; V: TRBV7-3; J: TRBJ2-1; size: .; CDR3: CASSSYHGLNNEQFF; DNA: TGTGCCAGCAGCTCCTACCACGGACTCAACAATGAGCAGTTCTTC